This TCR beta chain was captured in a study of OX40 agonist ivuxolimab in advanced cancers. V gave up 4 bases and J gave up 8 bases; unmatched junction bases: 7. Germline CDR1 is LNHDA and CDR2 is SQIVND (reference sequence). The CDR3 has 15 residues. Using immunoSEQ multiplex PCR, the repertoire was profiled, and TCRdb retains in-frame clones only, with some absent. The sample lists 35,000 to 45,000 clones, over 80% occurring once. Blood sampling took place at baseline, cycle 4 day 1, and cycle 7 day 1. The receptor comes from an adult with an advanced solid tumor such as melanoma, head and neck, liver or kidney cancer. This chain joins TRBV19 and TRBJ2-1; TRBD2 matches 11 bases. The material was CD4+ or CD8+ T cells sorted from blood, obtained in a trial of the OX40 agonist ivuxolimab. CDR3 residues: CASSTGLAAMDEQFF. The CDR3 DNA reads TGTGCCAGTAGTACGGGACTAGCGGCCATGGATGAGCAGTTCTTC. The full variable domain, completed using reference TRBV19 and TRBJ2-1, is DGGITQSPKYLFRKEGQNVTLSCEQNLNHDAMYWYRQDPGQGLRLIYYSQIVNDFQKGDIAEGYSVSREKKESFPLTVTSAQKNPTAFYLCASSTGLAAMDEQFFGPGTRLTVL.